This is a list of T cell receptor beta chains from one sample in a study of OX40 agonist ivuxolimab in advanced cancers. Method: immunoSEQ multiplex PCR; TCRdb's copy keeps in-frame clones and lacks some. The table records some 10,000 clones, 86% of them present only once. Sequenced material: CD4+ or CD8+ T cells sorted from blood, taken in a trial of the OX40 agonist ivuxolimab. These receptors originate from an adult with an advanced solid tumor such as melanoma, head and neck, liver or kidney cancer. Both conserved end residues are trimmed from each CDR3.

V,J,CDR3
TRBV5-1,TRBJ1-5,ASSLAGGGNQPQH
TRBV4-1,TRBJ2-7,ASSQQGAGPGYEQY
TRBV4-1,TRBJ1-1,ASSPDRHAPTEAF
TRBV7-9,TRBJ1-2,ASSWTRANYGYT
TRBV2,TRBJ1-1,ASSETGMNTEAF
TRBV6-5,TRBJ1-1,ASSYSISTADEAF
TRBV6-1,TRBJ2-7,ASSEGQGVTEQY
TRBV7-9,TRBJ2-7,ASSPGTGTSYEQY
TRBV7-9,TRBJ2-1,ASSYKPGQGWNEQF
TRBV9,TRBJ2-1,ASSGGQGGKLGEQF
TRBV9,TRBJ2-3,ASSQDLADPQVDTQY
TRBV6-5,TRBJ2-5,ASSYFGPQETQY
TRBV11-1,TRBJ2-5,ASRRAGSGETQY
TRBV19,TRBJ1-1,ASSIGSRGNTEAF
TRBV5-4,TRBJ2-1,ASSHRDNEQF
TRBV5-4,TRBJ2-7,ASSSGTGSYEQY
TRBV5-6,TRBJ2-7,ASSLYRAYEQY
TRBV28,TRBJ2-5,ASSFGGGQSETQY
TRBV7-8,TRBJ2-1,ASSLLWPDEQF
TRBV28,TRBJ1-5,ASSFETGDYRGQPQH
TRBV29-1,TRBJ2-3,SVETYEDTQY
TRBV14,TRBJ1-2,ASSSRTGGHHYGYT
TRBV6-4,TRBJ2-1,ASSDTRGGSYNEQF
TRBV6-5,TRBJ1-2,ASSWGQGATGSGYT
TRBV7-8,TRBJ2-2,ASSLVRGRGTGELF
TRBV5-8,TRBJ1-3,ASSLGGVSGNTIY
TRBV11-3,TRBJ1-2,ASSVGTGALAGYT
TRBV5-4,TRBJ2-5,ASSSEDREATQY
TRBV7-2,TRBJ1-6,ASSLAPGTETYNSPLH
TRBV19,TRBJ2-2,ASRTGGSYTGELF
TRBV7-9,TRBJ2-1,ASSLESRAQAYNEQF
TRBV15,TRBJ1-5,ATSRDKRQGNQPQH
TRBV6-5,TRBJ2-2,ASSYLGKVGELF
TRBV5-1,TRBJ1-1,ASSSHRNTEAF
TRBV19,TRBJ2-5,ASSIYPGKKETQY
TRBV5-4,TRBJ1-2,ASTLTGANYGHT
TRBV19,TRBJ1-1,ASSISGNTEAF
TRBV7-9,TRBJ1-2,ASSLGAAGYGYT
TRBV27,TRBJ1-5,ASSPTSNQPQH
TRBV13,TRBJ2-5,ASSLGAGETQY
TRBV10-3,TRBJ2-5,AISEGGGQQESQY
TRBV28,TRBJ1-1,ASRSVPLNTEAF
TRBV7-9,TRBJ2-2,ASSSRTGGRTNTGELF
TRBV19,TRBJ2-3,ASSPTSGVTDTQY
TRBV12-5,TRBJ2-1,ASGTPSGNEQF
TRBV12-5,TRBJ2-1,ASGLVWYEQF
TRBV4-1,TRBJ1-1,ASSQDPDRPIMNTEAF
TRBV15,TRBJ2-7,ATSRERQTYEQY
TRBV7-9,TRBJ2-7,ASSGGQRHEQY
TRBV6-5,TRBJ2-1,ASSYRDRLF
TRBV6-5,TRBJ2-2,ASSYYRNTGELF
TRBV19,TRBJ1-2,ASRTGGHGYT
TRBV5-6,TRBJ2-7,ASSLFSEQY
TRBV6-5,TRBJ2-5,ASSYFQGAQETQY
TRBV10-1,TRBJ2-1,ASSERQDNEQF
TRBV7-9,TRBJ2-1,ASSFMDTPYNEQF